Sequencing of this T cell receptor beta chain was carried out in a study of blood T cell repertoires in COVID-19. Study as a whole: Whether acute or convalescent, the COVID-19 samples came from the United States, Italy and Spain. T cells, B-cell-depleted T cells, or PBMCs supplied cDNA or gDNA.

CDR1 is SGHRS and CDR2 is YFSETQ in the germline V gene. The ends lost 2 bases at V and 6 bases at J; junction bases unmatched: 7. This CDR3 contains 15 residues. Methods used by the authors: It was from reference gene primer amplification that nucleated cell counts were estimated. The table came from immunoSEQ multiplex PCR; TCRdb's copy has only in-frame clones and leaves some out. From that table come the V and J calls and clone size; the DNA was used to work out D and trimming. Here the sample spans roughly 250,000 clones, 83% being singletons. This clonotype was sampled from a woman aged 45-65 years with acute or convalescent COVID-19. The chain uses TRBV5-1 and TRBJ2-1, with 8 bases fitting TRBD2. Sequences were obtained from peripheral blood. CDR3 sequence reads: CASSFGGTRSNEQFF. CDR3 sequence (DNA): TGCGCCAGCAGCTTTGGGGGGACTAGGAGCAATGAGCAGTTCTTC.